These T cell receptor beta chains were read from a single sample in a study of blood T cell repertoires in COVID-19. TCRdb's copy holds only in-frame clones and misses some; the assay was immunoSEQ multiplex PCR. This sample has roughly 310,000 clones; around nine tenths occur once, and the top ten carry around 2.7%. Input material: PBMCs or T cells enriched from blood (not recorded which). The source of these receptors is a man aged 55 to 69 who had recovered from COVID-19. Each CDR3 is given without its conserved first and last residue. Clone size is not always given. Where it is, it says once, few, many or a class for expanded clones.

J: TRBJ1-2; size: NA; V: TRBV7-9; CDR3: ASSLALQVGYT
J: TRBJ2-5; size: NA; V: TRBV5-1; CDR3: ASSLASDTAQETQY
J: TRBJ1-6; size: NA; V: TRBV5-4; CDR3: ASSLAGGRGLSPLH
J: TRBJ1-4; size: NA; V: TRBV6-5; CDR3: ASSLSGWANEKLF
J: TRBJ2-5; size: NA; V: TRBV28; CDR3: ASSTNHVEQGFGKTQY
J: TRBJ1-5; size: NA; V: TRBV7-8; CDR3: ASRLTGTGIGQPQH
J: TRBJ1-5; size: NA; V: TRBV7-2; CDR3: ASSKAAGGYQPQH
J: TRBJ2-7; size: few; V: TRBV7-9; CDR3: ASSLVGEGEQY
J: TRBJ1-5; size: NA; V: TRBV7-8; CDR3: ASSLVGQGSNQPQH
J: TRBJ2-3; size: once; V: TRBV13; CDR3: ASSLGGQGGTQY
J: TRBJ1-2; size: few; V: TRBV7-9; CDR3: ASSKRDREAEYGYT
J: TRBJ2-1; size: NA; V: TRBV7-2; CDR3: ASSPRGFGEQF
J: TRBJ2-3; size: NA; V: TRBV7-2; CDR3: ASSFLSLDTQY
J: TRBJ2-6; size: NA; V: TRBV6-2/TRBV6-3; CDR3: ASRPIASGANVLT
J: TRBJ1-1; size: NA; V: TRBV6-2/TRBV6-3; CDR3: ASSPKQGAGGTEAF
J: TRBJ1-2; size: NA; V: TRBV18; CDR3: ASSPGQVIGYT